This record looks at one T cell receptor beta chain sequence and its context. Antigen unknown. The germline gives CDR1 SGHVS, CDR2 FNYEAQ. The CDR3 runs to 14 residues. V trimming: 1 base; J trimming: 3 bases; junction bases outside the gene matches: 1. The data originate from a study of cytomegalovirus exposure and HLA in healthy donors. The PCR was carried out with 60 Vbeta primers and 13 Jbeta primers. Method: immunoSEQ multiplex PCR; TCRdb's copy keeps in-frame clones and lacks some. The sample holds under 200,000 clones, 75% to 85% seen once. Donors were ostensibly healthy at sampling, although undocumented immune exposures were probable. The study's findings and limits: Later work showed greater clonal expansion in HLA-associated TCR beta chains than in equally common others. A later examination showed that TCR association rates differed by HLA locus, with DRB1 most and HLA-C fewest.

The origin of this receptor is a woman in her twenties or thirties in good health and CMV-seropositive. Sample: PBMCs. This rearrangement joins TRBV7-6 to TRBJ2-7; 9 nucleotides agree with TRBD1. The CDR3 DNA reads TGTGCCAGCAGCTTAGGACAGGGGGACTACGAGCAGTACTTC. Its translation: CASSLGQGDYEQYF.